This TCR beta chain was documented in a study of regulatory T cells in long-lasting Graves disease. As for the study in general: Newly diagnosed Graves' patients had taken antithyroid drugs under 3 months.

Time point noted: newly diagnosed GD, antithyroid drugs for less than 3 months. RNA isolated from PBMCs was used to make the TCR library. With regard to this clonotype: What it binds is unknown.

The germline CDR1 and CDR2 sequences are DFQATT and SNEGSKA (reference sequence). V shed 4 bases, J shed 7 bases, and the junction held 7 bases outside the gene matches. The CDR3 covers 14 residues. The TCR beta library used iRepertoire HTBI primers with Arm-PCR amplification of CDR3. Original processing methods: Identification across samples found about 61 TRBV and around 15 TRBJ segments. In TCRdb, the multiplex PCR reads were re-called with MiXCR into one record per CDR3 protein. Here the V and J calls rest on TCRdb's processing, not on the authors' analysis. The sample carries 500,000 or so distinct CDR3 sequences, about 15% recorded once. Overall study results and limits: Persistent disease exhibited a predilection for TRBV28, TRBJ1-2 and TRBJ2-5.

These sequences were also reported in another study, on T cells in Graves' hyperthyroidism and ophthalmopathy. This second study says: Criteria for exclusion of patients were uncontrolled infection, other autoimmune disease, pregnancy or lactation.

The TCR comes from a woman aged 45 to 65 with Graves disease. This sample comprised peripheral blood mononuclear cells (PBMCs), obtained at new diagnosis, from a patient treated with antithyroid drugs. J is TRBJ2-1 and V is TRBV20-1, with 10 bases matching TRBD2. The DNA of the CDR3 is TGCAGTGCTACCCTAGCGGGAGTCGGAAATGAGCAGTTCTTC. Amino acid sequence: CSATLAGVGNEQFF.